Listed here are 8 T cell receptor beta chains from one sample, sequenced in a study of blood T cell repertoires in COVID-19. Profiling relied on immunoSEQ multiplex PCR, and the TCRdb table lists in-frame clones only, not all of them. Of around 310,000 clones listed, about 90% are singletons. Sequenced: PBMCs or T cells enriched from blood (not recorded which). These TCRs come from a young woman who had recovered from COVID-19.

This clone has only one observation. The gene calls are TRBV2 and TRBJ1-5; no clear D gene. Germline V gene lookup returns CDR1 SNHLY and CDR2 FYNNEI. Trimming shortened V by 1 base and J by 7 bases, and 14 bases separated the two germline ends. This CDR3 region has 15 residues. The CDR3 nucleotides read TGTGCCAGCAGTGAAGAGGTGGCAGGCGGGCAGCCCCAGCATTTT. Translating gives CASSEEVAGGQPQHF.

This clone was seen a handful of times. This chain links TRBV6-2 or TRBV6-3 with TRBJ2-2, with 7 positions matching TRBD1. Trimming removed 5 bases from V and 5 bases from J; junction bases left unmatched: 8. CDR1 and CDR2 from the germline V gene are MNHEY and SVGEGT. CDR3 length: 15 residues. The CDR3 nucleotides are TGTGCCAGCAGTCCCAGGGGGAGAGGGACCGGGGAGCTGTTTTTT. Translation gives CASSPRGRGTGELFF.

J is TRBJ2-3 and V is TRBV6-5; a possible D gene is TRBD2 (5 bases). V lost 6 bases and J lost 8, with 9 bases in between. The CDR3 consists of 11 residues. Germline CDR1 and CDR2: MNHEY and SVGAGI. CDR3 nucleotides: TGTGCCAGCAGAGCGGCGGGTACGCAGTATTTT. Protein sequence: CASRAAGTQYF.

The genes are TRBV29-1 and TRBJ2-6; possible D gene TRBD1, 5 bases. From germline, CDR1 is SQVTM and CDR2 ANQGSEA. Trimming took 6 bases from V and 0 from J, leaving 15 bases between them. This CDR3 contains 16 residues. In DNA form, the CDR3 reads TGCAGCGTCTTAGGGGTTTTTAGCTCTGGGGCCAACGTCCTGACTTTC. Translation: CSVLGVFSSGANVLTF.

The rearrangement joins TRBV18 to TRBJ2-6; no reliable D call. The CDR3 extends over 15 amino acids. Germline V gene lookup returns CDR1 KGHSH and CDR2 LQKENI. Between the trimmed V and J ends, which lost 6 bases and 4 bases, there was a span of 13 bases. CDR3 sequence reads: CASSQEDLGANVLTF. Here the CDR3 DNA reads TGTGCCAGCTCTCAAGAAGATCTAGGGGCCAACGTCCTGACTTTC. The full variable domain, in which reference TRBV18 and TRBJ2-6 provide the parts outside the CDR3, is NAGVMQNPRHLVRRRGQEARLRCSPMKGHSHVYWYRQLPEEGLKFMVYLQKENIIDESGMPKERFSAEFPKEGPSILRIQQVVRGDSAAYFCASSQEDLGANVLTFGAGSRLTVL.

The chain uses TRBV28 and TRBJ1-5; D not resolved. The length of the CDR3 is 16 residues. Trimming pared 6 bases from V and 7 bases from J, leaving 22 bases between. Germline V CDR1 and CDR2: MDHEN, SYDVKM. In DNA, the CDR3 is TGTGCCAGCAGCCACAACATACGATCTCCGCTCCAGCCCCAGCATTTT. Its protein is CASSHNIRSPLQPQHF.

The chain has TRBV9 and TRBJ1-2, with 8 bases matching TRBD1. The CDR3 runs 16 residues. V was pared by 4 bases and J by 6 bases, with 14 bases of the junction left unmatched. Germline V gene sequence: CDR1 SGDLS, CDR2 YYNGEE. CDR3 in amino acids: CASSLESGRGPDGYTF. The CDR3 coding sequence is TGTGCCAGCAGCCTAGAATCCGGCAGGGGGCCGGATGGCTACACCTTC.

This chain connects TRBV3-1 (or the pseudogene TRBV3-2) to TRBJ1-1; D gene unclear. Trimming stripped 0 bases from V and 7 bases from J, with 12 bases between. Germline CDR1 is LGHDT and CDR2 is YNNKEL (reference sequence). This CDR3 contains 14 residues. The CDR3 nucleotides are TGTGCCAGCAGCCAAGAGGGGTCGGAGGGTGAAGCTTTCTTT. Translated, it gives CASSQEGSEGEAFF.